This T cell receptor (beta chain) was captured by sequencing in a study of regulatory T cells in long-lasting Graves disease. In germline, CDR1 is MGHRA, CDR2 YSYEKL. Trimming removed 0 bases at V and 6 bases at J, with 21 bases between. The CDR3 covers 18 residues. Arm-PCR of CDR3 regions with iRepertoire HTBI primers generated TCR beta libraries. One entry per CDR3 protein results from TCRdb running MiXCR on the multiplex PCR reads. The sample records about 200,000 distinct CDR3 sequences, around 17% being singletons. As to time point: newly diagnosed GD, antithyroid drugs for less than 3 months. Making the TCR library involved RNA that had been extracted from PBMCs. EDTA tubes collected roughly 9.6 milliliters of peripheral blood.

The chain couples TRBV4-1 to TRBJ1-5; D may be TRBD1 (6 bases). The sequence derives from a female donor with Graves disease. Source: peripheral blood mononuclear cells (PBMCs), taken at new diagnosis, from a patient treated with antithyroid drugs. CDR3 bases: TGCGCCAGCAGCCAAGATGCCGGGGGGGGGCAGGGGAGTCAGCCCCAGCATTTT. This codes for CASSQDAGGGQGSQPQHF.